One and the same sample provided the 13 T cell receptor beta chains below, sequenced in a study of T cell responses to AZD1222 COVID-19 vaccine. TCRdb keeps only in-frame clones here, not all; method: immunoSEQ multiplex PCR. The sample includes around 100,000 clones, 87% seen only once; the top ten take 2% to 2.5%. Sequenced material: peripheral blood, taken 28 days after the second AZD1222 dose. These receptor sequences come from an adult who received the AZD1222 COVID-19 vaccine.

This chain links TRBV9 with TRBJ2-7, with 8 bases that match TRBD2. With V trimmed by 3 bases and J by 5 bases, 4 bases remained unmatched. Per germline, CDR1 SGDLS and CDR2 YYNGEE. This CDR3 is 13 amino acids long. DNA for the CDR3: TGTGCCAGCAGCGCGGGACTAGTCCACGAGCAGTACTTC. Its protein product is CASSAGLVHEQYF.

This rearrangement joins TRBV12-3 or TRBV12-4 to TRBJ2-5; 7 nucleotides agree with TRBD1. The CDR3 length is 13 residues. V was pared by 4 bases and J by 2 bases, with 1 base of the junction left unmatched. As DNA, the CDR3 is TGTGCCAGCAGTTCGGGACAGCAAGAGACCCAGTACTTC. Amino acids: CASSSGQQETQYF.

The chain recombines TRBV10-3 with TRBJ1-3; 10 bases map to TRBD1. The germline CDR1 and CDR2 sequences are ENHRY and SYGVKD. Trimming cost V 10 bases and J 1 base; bases outside gene matches: 7. The CDR3 runs to 15 residues. CDR3 nucleotides: TGTGCCAGTCGGGACAGGGGTAGTTCTGGAAACACCATATATTTT. Its translation is CASRDRGSSGNTIYF.

The rearrangement links TRBV6-2 or TRBV6-3 to TRBJ1-5; tentative D call: TRBD1 (6 bases). The CDR3 contains 14 residues. Trimming took off 5 bases at V and 9 bases at J, with 17 bases between the two ends. CDR1 is MNHEY and CDR2 is SVGEGT in the germline V gene. The chain's CDR3 is CASSTVQGSSPQHF. The DNA for the CDR3 is TGTGCCAGCAGTACCGTACAGGGTTCGTCGCCCCAGCATTTT.

This chain links TRBV30 with TRBJ2-5, with 7 bases aligning to TRBD1. V dropped 4 bases and J dropped 5; count of bases not matched to a gene: 16. The CDR3 totals 16 residues. Germline V gives CDR1 GTSNPN, CDR2 SVGIG (reference sequence). The CDR3 spells CAWISSSTGRLETQYF. CDR3 DNA: TGTGCCTGGATCAGTTCGTCGACAGGGCGATTGGAGACCCAGTACTTC.

V usage is TRBV6-5 and J usage is TRBJ1-1; D possibly corresponds to TRBD1 (5 bases). The V gene lost 7 bases and the J gene lost 4 bases, with 10 bases spanning the gap. Germline assignment: CDR1 MNHEY and CDR2 SVGAGI. The CDR3 runs 12 residues. The CDR3 DNA is TGTGCCAGCATGGGGGTACTCACTGAAGCTTTCTTT. The encoded protein is CASMGVLTEAFF.

The gene calls are TRBV6-5 and TRBJ1-2, with D unresolved. The CDR3 contains 11 residues. V shed 7 bases and J shed 5 bases, with 8 bases lying between them. The germline V gene has CDR1 MNHEY and CDR2 SVGAGI. The CDR3 is CASKHTYGYTF. CDR3 nucleotides: TGTGCCAGCAAACACACGTATGGCTACACCTTC.

This clone appeared a single time. The chain joins TRBV9 to TRBJ2-5; TRBD1 aligns across 9 bases. There are 15 residues in the CDR3. V was clipped by 3 bases and J by 4 bases; unmatched bases: 7. The germline V gene has CDR1 SGDLS and CDR2 YYNGEE. CDR3 sequence (DNA): TGTGCCAGCAGCGCGGGACAGGGAGGTTCAGAGACCCAGTACTTC. Translation: CASSAGQGGSETQYF.

This chain connects TRBV10-3 to TRBJ2-7; D call uncertain. Per germline, CDR1 ENHRY and CDR2 SYGVKD. This CDR3 contains 15 residues. Trimming shortened V by 2 bases and J by 5 bases, and 16 bases separated the two germline ends. The CDR3 DNA is TGTGCCATCAGTGAGCCGTTTGGCACCAAACACGAGCAGTACTTC. It encodes CAISEPFGTKHEQYF.

The chain recombines TRBV19 with TRBJ1-5; D not resolved. From germline, CDR1 is LNHDA and CDR2 SQIVND (reference sequence). Trimming removed 0 bases at V and 0 bases at J, with 9 bases between. This CDR3 spans 16 amino acids. CDR3 nucleotide sequence: TGTGCCAGTAGTATAGATACAAGTTATAGCAATCAGCCCCAGCATTTT. Translated, it gives CASSIDTSYSNQPQHF.

The chain uses TRBV13 and TRBJ2-1; 13 bases align to TRBD2. Per germline, CDR1 PRHDT and CDR2 FYEKMQ (reference sequence). The CDR3 extends over 16 amino acids. J gave up 9 bases and V 2 bases, and 7 bases lay outside the gene matches. CDR3 residues: CASSLSRTSGSAEQFF. CDR3 bases: TGTGCCAGCAGCTTATCCCGGACTAGCGGGAGTGCTGAGCAGTTCTTC. The entire variable domain, with the rest obtained from reference TRBV13 and TRBJ2-1, is as follows: AAGVIQSPRHLIKEKRETATLKCYPIPRHDTVYWYQQGPGQDPQFLISFYEKMQSDKGSIPDRFSAQQFSDYHSELNMSSLELGDSALYFCASSLSRTSGSAEQFFGPGTRLTVL.

The chain employs TRBV7-2 and TRBJ2-3; D remains ambiguous. The V end lost 1 base, the J end lost 6 bases, and 14 bases lay between the germline ends. Per germline, CDR1 SGHTA and CDR2 FQGNSA. CDR3 length equals 15 residues. CDR3 nucleotide sequence: TGTGCCAGCAGCTTAGGTTCGGTTGGTTCGGATACGCAGTATTTT. Protein: CASSLGSVGSDTQYF.

CDR3 nucleotides: TGTGCCAGCAGCCGAAGACCGGTGCTAAATCAGCCCCAGCATTTT. Translating gives CASSRRPVLNQPQHF. The rearrangement joins TRBV6-2 or TRBV6-3 to TRBJ1-5; D is unclear. The CDR3 is 15 residues long. Between the trimmed V and J ends, which lost 6 bases and 4 bases, there was a span of 16 bases. CDR1 is MNHEY and CDR2 is SVGEGT in the germline V gene.